This entry features one T cell receptor (beta chain) sequence. The antigen is not known. UMIs and a universal primer site were added when TCR cDNA was made by 5'RACE template switching. TCRdb reanalysed the 5' RACE reads using MiXCR and keeps one entry per CDR3 protein. The sample comprises around 590,000 distinct CDR3 sequences, roughly 12% of which are singletons, and 15% rests with the top ten. The sample is drawn from a study of T cells after yellow fever vaccination. Whole-study results and caveats: Reappearance after the booster was seen for most primary-vaccination clones, at 95% to 98% CD4 and 75% to 90% CD8. The CD4 compartment and the CD8 compartment contained a small share of clonotypes in common.

CDR3 size: 16 residues. V was trimmed by 4 bases and J by 2 bases, leaving 16 bases between them. Germline CDR1 and CDR2: MDHEN and SYDVKM. The sample in question was PBMCs, obtained on the day of the yellow fever booster vaccination. The V and J genes are TRBV28 and TRBJ2-3; the D call may be TRBD1 or TRBD2 (5 bases each). This TCR derives from a man aged 30-40 years who received the YFV17D yellow fever vaccine. The CDR3 here is CASSSTGRYPTDTQYF. The CDR3 DNA follows: TGTGCCAGCAGTTCAACGGGGCGATACCCCACAGATACGCAGTATTTT.